This T cell receptor (beta chain) was identified in a study of monozygotic twins with inflammatory bowel disease. Whole blood served as the source of total RNA, and no T cell sorting took place. Regarding this clonotype: What it binds is not known.

This CDR3 has 14 residues. Germline lookup yields CDR1 MNHEY and CDR2 SVGAGI. Study results and caveats: Healthy co-twins exceeded IBD patients in TCRbeta diversity as measured by inverse Simpson. IBD patients, compared with healthy twins, shared fewer clonotypes with others (especially with disease activity).

Following a re-call of the 5' RACE reads, TCRdb has one entry per CDR3 protein and lacks DNA. The repertoire shows 300,000 to 350,000 distinct CDR3 sequences; the top ten hold approximately 2%. The chain carries TRBV6-5 and TRBJ1-4. Specimen: blood. This receptor was identified in a human donor with ulcerative colitis or Crohn's disease, or a healthy co-twin of an affected twin (not recorded which). CDR3 sequence reads: CASSYSMFNEKLFF.